The clone carrying this TCR beta chain was seen a single time. Its antigen remains unknown. This table comes from immunoSEQ multiplex PCR, and its TCRdb copy is limited to in-frame clones, with some not included. This table has approximately 60,000 clones, 81% appearing once. Germline CDR1 LNHDA, CDR2 SQIVND (reference sequence). The CDR3 is made up of 14 amino acids. The V gene lost 6 bases and the J gene lost 5 bases, with 13 bases spanning the gap. This specimen comes from a study of OX40 agonist ivuxolimab in advanced cancers. Study as a whole: Partial responses were achieved by three patients, of whom one had hepatocellular carcinoma and two had cutaneous melanoma.

General study results and limits: Those patients achieving a partial response at 0.1-3.0 mg/kg showed among the lowest clonal expansion.

The J gene is TRBJ2-2, the V gene TRBV19; either TRBD1 or TRBD2 may supply D (5 bases each). The receptor was derived from an adult with an advanced solid tumor such as melanoma, head and neck, liver or kidney cancer. This specimen consisted of CD4+ or CD8+ T cells sorted from blood, obtained in a trial of the OX40 agonist ivuxolimab. In nucleotides, the CDR3 is TGTGCCAGTAGCCTGGGACGTGTTACCGGGGAGCTGTTTTTT. Protein: CASSLGRVTGELFF.